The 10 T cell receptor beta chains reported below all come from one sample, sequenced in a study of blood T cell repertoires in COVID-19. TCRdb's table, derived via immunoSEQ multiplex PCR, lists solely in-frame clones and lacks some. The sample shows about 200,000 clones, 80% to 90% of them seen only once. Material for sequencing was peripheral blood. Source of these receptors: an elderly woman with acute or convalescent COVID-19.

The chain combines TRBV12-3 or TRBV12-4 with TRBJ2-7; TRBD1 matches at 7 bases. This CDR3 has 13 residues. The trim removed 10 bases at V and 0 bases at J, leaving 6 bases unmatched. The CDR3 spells CATGDSNSYEQYF. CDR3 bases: TGTGCCACCGGGGACAGTAACTCCTACGAGCAGTACTTC.

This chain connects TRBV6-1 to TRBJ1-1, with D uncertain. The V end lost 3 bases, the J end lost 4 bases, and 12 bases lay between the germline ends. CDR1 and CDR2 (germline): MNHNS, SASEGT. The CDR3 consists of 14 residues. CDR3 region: CASSDSWRVTEAFF. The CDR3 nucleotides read TGTGCCAGCAGTGACAGTTGGAGGGTCACTGAAGCTTTCTTT.

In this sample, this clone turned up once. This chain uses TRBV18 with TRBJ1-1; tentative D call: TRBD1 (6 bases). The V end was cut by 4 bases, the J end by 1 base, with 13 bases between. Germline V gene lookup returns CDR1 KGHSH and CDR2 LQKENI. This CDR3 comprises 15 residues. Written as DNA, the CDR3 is TGTGCCAGCTCACAAAATAAACAGGGGAACACTGAAGCTTTCTTT. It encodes CASSQNKQGNTEAFF.

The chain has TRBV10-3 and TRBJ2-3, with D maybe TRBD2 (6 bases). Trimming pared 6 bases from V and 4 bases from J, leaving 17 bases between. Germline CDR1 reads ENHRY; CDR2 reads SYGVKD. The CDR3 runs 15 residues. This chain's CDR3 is CAISALATAPDTQYF. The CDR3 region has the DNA TGTGCCATCAGCGCTCTAGCGACCGCCCCAGATACGCAGTATTTT.

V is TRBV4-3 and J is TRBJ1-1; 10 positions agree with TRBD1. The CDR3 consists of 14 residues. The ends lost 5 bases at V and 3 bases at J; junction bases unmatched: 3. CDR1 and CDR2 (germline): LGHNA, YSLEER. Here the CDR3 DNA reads TGCGCCAGCAGCAAGGGACAGGGGCACACTGAAGCTTTCTTT. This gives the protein CASSKGQGHTEAFF.

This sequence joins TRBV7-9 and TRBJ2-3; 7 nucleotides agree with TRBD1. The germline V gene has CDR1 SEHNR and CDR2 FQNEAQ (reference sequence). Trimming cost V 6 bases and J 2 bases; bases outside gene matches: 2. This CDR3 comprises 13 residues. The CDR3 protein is CASRTGNTDTQYF. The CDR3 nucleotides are TGTGCCAGCAGGACAGGGAACACAGATACGCAGTATTTT.

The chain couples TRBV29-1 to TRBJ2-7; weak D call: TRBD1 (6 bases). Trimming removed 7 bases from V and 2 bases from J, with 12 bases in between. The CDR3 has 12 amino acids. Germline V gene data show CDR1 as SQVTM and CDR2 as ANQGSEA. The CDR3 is CSALGGTYEQYF. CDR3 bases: TGCAGCGCTCTAGGGGGAACCTACGAGCAGTACTTC.

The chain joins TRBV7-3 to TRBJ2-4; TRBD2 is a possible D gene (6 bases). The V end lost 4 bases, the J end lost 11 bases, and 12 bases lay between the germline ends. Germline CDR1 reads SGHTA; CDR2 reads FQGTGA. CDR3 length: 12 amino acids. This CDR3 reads CASSSLGGVQYF. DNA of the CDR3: TGTGCCAGCAGCTCCCTCGGGGGAGTTCAGTACTTC.

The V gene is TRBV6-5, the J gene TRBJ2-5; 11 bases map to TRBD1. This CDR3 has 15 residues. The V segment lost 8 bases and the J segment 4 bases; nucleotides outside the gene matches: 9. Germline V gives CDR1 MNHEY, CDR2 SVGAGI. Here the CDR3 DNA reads TGTGCCAGCCGAAGCTGGGACAGGGGGGGAGAGACCCAGTACTTC. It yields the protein CASRSWDRGGETQYF.

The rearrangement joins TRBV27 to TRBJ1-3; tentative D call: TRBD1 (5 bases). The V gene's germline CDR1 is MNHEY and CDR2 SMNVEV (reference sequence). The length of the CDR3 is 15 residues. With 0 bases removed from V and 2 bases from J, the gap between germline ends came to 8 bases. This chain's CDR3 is CASSLSWGAGNTIYF. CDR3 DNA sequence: TGTGCCAGCAGTTTATCGTGGGGCGCTGGAAACACCATATATTTT.